This TCR beta chain derives from a study of siplizumab effects on memory and regulatory T cells. The germline gives CDR1 SEHNR, CDR2 FQNEAQ (reference sequence). This CDR3 has 15 amino acids. The V and J ends lost 10 bases and 3 bases, in that order; junction bases with no gene match: 7. Assayed TCR templates numbered roughly 93,000 for each sample. Assay: immunoSEQ multiplex PCR; the TCRdb copy retains only in-frame clones and omits some. The sample holds 55,000 to 70,000 clones, 93% seen once. Overall study findings and caveats: Naive or memory phenotype assignment was not possible for roughly 80-97% of proliferating CD4+ or CD8+ clones. Memory cells seemed less diverse than naive T cells, which also seemed major contributors to the alloresponse. A significant reduction in alloreactive sequences traceable to unstimulated CD4+ memory cells was produced by siplizumab.

About this clone itself: Its antigen remains unknown.

V usage is TRBV7-9 and J usage is TRBJ2-2, with 11 bases that match TRBD2. This TCR came from a human donor in good health. Sample: CD8+ T cells sorted from blood. This chain's CDR3 is CATDTSGSYTGELFF. The CDR3 DNA sequence: TGTGCCACCGACACTAGCGGGAGTTACACCGGGGAGCTGTTTTTT.